One and the same sample provided the 5 T cell receptor beta chains below, sequenced in a study of CD8+ T cells in alopecia areata. The sequencing template was cDNA reverse transcribed from extracted RNA. The table came from immunoSEQ multiplex PCR; TCRdb's copy has only in-frame clones and leaves some out. The sample yields 200,000 to 250,000 clones, 64% seen once. Documented treatment: oral pan-JAK inhibitor, 5-10 mg twice daily. Material: CD4+ T cells sorted from blood, obtained at week 4, from a patient treated with tofacitinib. These receptor sequences come from a human donor with alopecia areata.

This chain links TRBV5-6 with TRBJ1-6; D unresolved. Trimming cost V 1 base and J 7 bases, with 3 bases left between them. The CDR3 is 12 residues long. Per germline, CDR1 SGHDT and CDR2 YYEEEE. CDR3 sequence (DNA): TGTGCCAGCAGCTTGCAGAATTCACCCCTCCACTTT. Residues: CASSLQNSPLHF.

This CDR3 is CASSQDLEQLQFF. CDR3 in DNA: TGCGCCAGCAGCCAAGATCTGGAGCAACTCCAGTTCTTC. The genes are TRBV4-3 and TRBJ2-1, with unresolved D. The V end lost 0 bases, the J end lost 13 bases, and 13 bases lay between the germline ends. CDR1 LGHNA and CDR2 YSLEER come from the germline V gene. There are 13 residues in the CDR3.

The V call is TRBV29-1, the J call TRBJ2-3; 7 bases agree with TRBD2. The V segment lost 4 bases and the J segment 4 bases; nucleotides outside the gene matches: 8. The germline V gene has CDR1 SQVTM and CDR2 ANQGSEA. The CDR3 consists of 14 residues. The CDR3: CSVGQRAGADTQYF. As DNA, the CDR3 is TGCAGCGTTGGTCAGCGGGCGGGGGCAGATACGCAGTATTTT.

J is TRBJ1-2 and V is TRBV19, with 7 bases aligning to TRBD1. V lost 3 bases and J lost 9; bases outside the gene matches: 7. This CDR3 is built from 13 residues. CDR1 LNHDA and CDR2 SQIVND come from the germline V gene (reference sequence). CDR3 in amino acids: CASSIPTGPRYTF. The CDR3 DNA follows: TGTGCCAGTAGTATCCCGACAGGGCCGCGCTACACCTTC.

The chain has TRBV29-1 and TRBJ2-5; D remains unclear. The CDR3 is made up of 14 amino acids. In germline, CDR1 is SQVTM, CDR2 ANQGSEA. The ends were cut back, 5 bases at V and 0 bases at J, with 13 bases in the middle. This CDR3 is CSVTRESYQETQYF. Written as DNA, the CDR3 is TGCAGCGTTACAAGAGAGAGCTACCAAGAGACCCAGTACTTC.